This section outlines one T cell receptor (beta chain) sequence together with its context. The record originates from a study of blood T cell repertoires in COVID-19. In the study overall: The cDNA or gDNA used as material had been derived from T cells, B-cell-depleted T cells, or PBMCs.

Germline V lookup: CDR1 LNHDA, CDR2 SQIVND (reference sequence). With 6 bases removed from V and 1 base from J, the gap between germline ends came to 19 bases. The CDR3 length is 17 residues. Measured with immunoSEQ multiplex PCR; TCRdb has only the in-frame clones, and not every one. Of about 190,000 clones listed, approximately 86% are singletons. The receptor was isolated from a man aged 25-45 years with acute or convalescent COVID-19. Source material: peripheral blood. The V and J genes are TRBV19 and TRBJ2-4; D is unresolved. This chain's CDR3 is CASSLARTLMAKNIQYF. DNA of the CDR3: TGTGCCAGTAGCTTAGCCAGAACCCTGATGGCCAAAAACATTCAGTACTTC.